This entry concerns a single TCR beta chain. Sequencing used immunoSEQ multiplex PCR; TCRdb keeps in-frame clones, though not all of them. The data contain tens of thousands of clones, over 75% of them singletons. The sample comes from a study of control samples from healthy donors and cancer patients. V dropped 6 bases and J dropped 6 bases, with 15 bases sitting between them. The CDR3 extends over 13 amino acids. Germline V gene lookup returns CDR1 KGHSH and CDR2 LQKENI. The sample taken for sequencing was blood. The TCR originated in a man in his forties in good health. This chain links TRBV18 with TRBJ2-7, with a weak D call TRBD2 (6 bases). CDR3 sequence: CASSRNPEGEQYF. As DNA, the CDR3 is TGTGCCAGCTCCCGGAACCCGGAGGGCGAGCAGTACTTC.